Following are 27 T cell receptor beta chains from one sample sequenced in a study of blood T cell repertoires in COVID-19. TCRdb keeps only in-frame clones here, not all; method: immunoSEQ multiplex PCR. This table holds about 42,000 clones, around 87% found once. Sequencing used peripheral blood. Every receptor here comes from a man in his forties or fifties with active COVID-19.

CDR3 amino acids: CASRGQGMNTEAFF. For the CDR3, the DNA is TGTGCCAGCAGGGGACAGGGAATGAACACTGAAGCTTTCTTT. This chain connects TRBV25-1 to TRBJ1-1, with 9 positions matching TRBD1. The CDR3 is 14 residues long. Germline lookup yields CDR1 MGHDK and CDR2 SYGVNS. The ends lost 6 bases at V and 0 bases at J; junction bases unmatched: 2.

Comments on this clone: Additional DNA sequences in this sample encode the identical CDR3. This chain links TRBV12-3 or TRBV12-4 with TRBJ1-6, with TRBD1 matching 9 bases. V dropped 8 bases and J dropped 7; count of bases not matched to a gene: 3. The CDR3 runs 13 residues. CDR3 DNA: TGTGCCAGCCGGGGACAGGGAAATTCACCCCTCCACTTT. Translation: CASRGQGNSPLHF.

This rearrangement joins TRBV15 to TRBJ1-2; 8 bases fit TRBD1. This CDR3 is built from 16 residues. CDR1 LNHNV and CDR2 YYDKDF come from the germline V gene (reference sequence). V lost 3 bases to trimming and J lost 4 bases; unmatched junction nucleotides: 10. This CDR3 is CATSSLDPGGGYGYTF. CDR3 nucleotide sequence: TGTGCCACCAGCAGCCTGGACCCAGGGGGCGGCTATGGCTACACCTTC.

The V gene is TRBV19, the J gene TRBJ2-6; tentatively, D is TRBD1 (5 bases). This CDR3 has 16 residues. CDR1 is LNHDA, CDR2 SQIVND, per germline (reference sequence). The V gene lost 6 bases and the J gene lost 0 bases, with 12 bases spanning the gap. The CDR3 DNA reads as TGTGCCAGTAGCGTCCGACAGTCCTCTGGGGCCAACGTCCTGACTTTC. Protein: CASSVRQSSGANVLTF. The full variable domain, with the rest looked up from reference TRBV19 and TRBJ2-6, is DGGITQSPKYLFRKEGQNVTLSCEQNLNHDAMYWYRQDPGQGLRLIYYSQIVNDFQKGDIAEGYSVSREKKESFPLTVTSAQKNPTAFYLCASSVRQSSGANVLTFGAGSRLTVL.

DNA of the CDR3: TGTGCCAGCAGTTACGCGACGGGGAAACAACCCCAGTACTTC. Its protein is CASSYATGKQPQYF. The rearrangement uses TRBV6-6 and TRBJ2-5; D is possibly TRBD2 (5 bases). The germline V gene encodes CDR1 MNHNY and CDR2 SVGAGI (reference sequence). This CDR3 is built from 14 residues. V lost 2 bases and J 9 bases, leaving 16 bases between the germline ends.

J is TRBJ2-2 and V is TRBV7-2, with 9 nucleotides matching TRBD2. CDR1 and CDR2 (germline): SGHTA, FQGNSA. J gave up 5 bases and V 5 bases, and 9 bases lay outside the gene matches. This CDR3 has 16 amino acids. The CDR3 DNA is TGTGCCAGCAGCCCACAGCGGGGGGTGACAACCGGGGAGCTGTTTTTT. Its protein product is CASSPQRGVTTGELFF.

The chain couples TRBV19 to TRBJ1-2; a weak D match, TRBD1 (6 bases). CDR1 is LNHDA, CDR2 SQIVND, per germline (reference sequence). The V end lost 4 bases, the J end lost 1 base, and 16 bases lay between the germline ends. The CDR3 is 16 amino acids. CDR3 loop: CASSNGRGADNYGYTF. CDR3 nucleotides: TGTGCCAGTAGTAACGGTCGGGGGGCGGATAACTATGGCTACACCTTC.

V usage is TRBV7-3 and J usage is TRBJ2-1; 9 positions match TRBD2. The CDR3 runs 13 residues. CDR1 SGHTA and CDR2 FQGTGA come from the germline V gene. J was trimmed by 14 bases and V by 4 bases; bases with no gene match: 9. CDR3 in DNA: TGTGCCAGCAGCTCCGAAGAGCGGGGGGCCAAGTTCTTC. It codes for CASSSEERGAKFF.

V is TRBV9 and J is TRBJ2-6; D remains ambiguous. The V and J ends lost 0 bases and 1 base respectively, with 5 bases between them. CDR1 SGDLS and CDR2 YYNGEE come from the germline V gene. This CDR3 is built from 15 residues. The CDR3 spells CASSVVPSGANVLTF. Written as DNA, the CDR3 is TGTGCCAGCAGCGTAGTCCCATCTGGGGCCAACGTCCTGACTTTC.

The gene calls are TRBV2 and TRBJ1-5, with 8 bases that match TRBD1. V shed 6 bases and J 2 bases; nucleotides not matched to a gene: 6. This CDR3 is 15 amino acids long. Per the germline V gene, CDR1 is SNHLY and CDR2 is FYNNEI. The CDR3 loop is CASRGGQVGNQPQHF. CDR3 bases: TGTGCCAGCAGGGGGGGACAGGTTGGCAATCAGCCCCAGCATTTT.

V gene TRBV12-5 combines with J gene TRBJ2-7, with 9 bases identical to TRBD1. There are 13 residues in the CDR3. CDR1 LGHNT and CDR2 FRNRAP come from the germline V gene. V was pared by 1 base and J by 6 bases, with 1 base of the junction left unmatched. CDR3 coding DNA: TGTGCTAGTGGTTTGGACAGGGGGCTCGAGCAGTACTTC. Its protein product is CASGLDRGLEQYF.

The V gene is TRBV12-3 or TRBV12-4, the J gene TRBJ2-3, with 7 positions matching TRBD2. There are 13 residues in the CDR3. J gave up 2 bases and V 8 bases, and 4 bases lay outside the gene matches. The CDR3 DNA reads TGTGCCAGCGGTAGCGGGCACACAGATACGCAGTATTTT. Its protein product is CASGSGHTDTQYF.

The rearrangement joins TRBV12-3 or TRBV12-4 to TRBJ1-1; D is perhaps TRBD1 (6 bases). The CDR3 extends over 12 amino acids. V shed 6 bases and J shed 4 bases, with 9 bases lying between them. The CDR3 loop is CASRGGGTEAFF. In DNA, the CDR3 is TGTGCCAGCAGAGGGGGGGGCACTGAAGCTTTCTTT.

This chain links TRBV11-3 with TRBJ2-4; perhaps TRBD2 as D (6 bases). V lost 6 bases, J lost 8 bases, and 17 bases lay in between. The CDR3 totals 14 residues. Germline-derived CDR1 and CDR2 are SGHNT and YENEEA. As DNA, the CDR3 is TGTGCCAGCAGGATCCGGGACGGAGGGGACATTCAGTACTTC. Translated: CASRIRDGGDIQYF. Drawing the rest from reference TRBV11-3 and TRBJ2-4, the complete variable domain is EAGVVQSPRYKIIEKKQPVAFWCNPISGHNTLYWYLQNLGQGPELLIRYENEEAVDDSQLPKDRFSAERLKGVDSTLKIQPAELGDSAVYLCASRIRDGGDIQYFGAGTRLSVL.

This chain joins TRBV7-9 and TRBJ2-3; 9 bases fit TRBD1. CDR3 length: 17 amino acids. Germline V gene sequence: CDR1 SEHNR, CDR2 FQNEAQ (reference sequence). V dropped 2 bases and J dropped 2; count of bases not matched to a gene: 8. The CDR3 reads CASSLTRGTGNTDTQYF. Written as DNA, the CDR3 is TGTGCCAGCAGCTTAACGAGAGGGACAGGGAACACAGATACGCAGTATTTT.

The chain joins TRBV4-2 to TRBJ1-1; 12 positions agree with TRBD1. CDR3 length: 16 residues. Germline lookup yields CDR1 LGHNA and CDR2 YNFKEQ. Trimming cost V 6 bases and J 4 bases; bases outside gene matches: 9. Here the CDR3 DNA reads TGTGCCAGCAGAGGGACAGGGGGCGGGTTGAGCACTGAAGCTTTCTTT. Amino acids: CASRGTGGGLSTEAFF.

The rearrangement joins TRBV19 to TRBJ1-6, with 10 positions matching TRBD1. Unmatched junction bases numbered 5, after V lost 8 bases and J lost 10 bases. The germline gives CDR1 LNHDA, CDR2 SQIVND (reference sequence). The CDR3 is made up of 13 amino acids. CDR3: CASGGQGGSPLHF. The CDR3 nucleotides read TGTGCCAGTGGTGGACAGGGGGGCTCACCCCTCCACTTT.

J is TRBJ1-2 and V is TRBV4-1; D is unclear. Germline lookup yields CDR1 MGHRA and CDR2 YSYEKL. Trimming pared 0 bases from V and 4 bases from J, leaving 9 bases between. The length of the CDR3 is 14 residues. The CDR3 DNA reads TGCGCCAGCAGCCAAGATTTTACCGGCTATGGCTACACCTTC. Translation: CASSQDFTGYGYTF.

This clone has just one count. This chain uses TRBV18 with TRBJ2-2; 11 positions match TRBD1. The CDR3 is made up of 16 amino acids. The V and J ends lost 5 bases and 4 bases, in that order; junction bases with no gene match: 6. CDR1 and CDR2 (germline): KGHSH, LQKENI. In DNA form, the CDR3 reads TGTGCCAGCTCATCTTCCGGGACAGGGGGCACCGGGGAGCTGTTTTTT. It is translated as CASSSSGTGGTGELFF.

DNA for the CDR3: TGTGCCAGCAGTTTGGGGAGATCCTACGAGCAGTACTTC. It codes for CASSLGRSYEQYF. This chain links TRBV6-6 with TRBJ2-7; maybe TRBD2 (5 bases). The V end was cut by 4 bases, the J end by 1 base, with 8 bases between. The CDR3 contains 13 residues. Germline V gene data show CDR1 as MNHNY and CDR2 as SVGAGI (reference sequence).

This chain connects TRBV18 to TRBJ1-5, with a weak D call TRBD1 (5 bases). CDR1 KGHSH and CDR2 LQKENI come from the germline V gene. V was pared by 2 bases and J by 5 bases, with 10 bases between. The CDR3 consists of 14 residues. CDR3 amino acids: CASSPSTVYQPQHF. CDR3 nucleotide sequence: TGTGCCAGCTCACCATCGACAGTTTATCAGCCCCAGCATTTT.

The chain recombines TRBV7-9 with TRBJ1-6; D is perhaps TRBD1 (6 bases). Between the trimmed V and J ends, which lost 1 base and 5 bases, there was a span of 9 bases. CDR1 and CDR2 from the germline V gene are SEHNR and FQNEAQ (reference sequence). CDR3 length equals 15 residues. CDR3 loop: CASSLEGVNNSPLHF. For the CDR3, the DNA is TGTGCCAGCAGCTTAGAGGGGGTCAATAATTCACCCCTCCACTTT.

V gene TRBV3-1 (or the pseudogene TRBV3-2) combines with J gene TRBJ1-1; 8 positions agree with TRBD1. Per the germline V gene, CDR1 is LGHDT and CDR2 is YNNKEL (reference sequence). The V and J ends lost 4 bases and 8 bases, in that order; junction bases with no gene match: 3. CDR3 size: 12 residues. Written as DNA, the CDR3 is TGTGCCAGCAGCCCCACAGGGGGAGAAGCTTTCTTT. It is translated as CASSPTGGEAFF.

The chain employs TRBV18 and TRBJ1-1; 7 bases fit TRBD1. The trim removed 2 bases at V and 0 bases at J, leaving 3 bases unmatched. Germline lookup yields CDR1 KGHSH and CDR2 LQKENI. This CDR3 has 15 amino acids. The CDR3 reads CASSPETGLNTEAFF. For the CDR3, the DNA is TGTGCCAGCTCACCAGAGACAGGGCTGAACACTGAAGCTTTCTTT.

The chain combines TRBV19 with TRBJ1-2; tentative D call: TRBD1 (6 bases). The V end was cut by 5 bases, the J end by 8 bases, with 21 bases between. The germline V gene encodes CDR1 LNHDA and CDR2 SQIVND (reference sequence). The CDR3 length is 15 residues. For the CDR3, the DNA is TGTGCCAGTAGTCCCACGCGACAGGTGCTGGGAGGCTACACCTTC. Residues: CASSPTRQVLGGYTF.

In this sample, this clone turned up once. The chain employs TRBV6-2 or TRBV6-3 and TRBJ1-1, with a possible D match to TRBD1 (5 bases). The CDR3 has 15 residues. V shed 5 bases and J shed 1 base, with 14 bases lying between them. The germline gives CDR1 MNHEY, CDR2 SVGEGT. As DNA, the CDR3 is TGTGCCAGCAGTCTGCCAGGGAACCAGAACACTGAAGCTTTCTTT. As protein: CASSLPGNQNTEAFF.

The chain employs TRBV11-2 and TRBJ2-3, with 8 bases aligning to TRBD1. The CDR3 consists of 16 residues. V shed 3 bases and J 4 bases; nucleotides not matched to a gene: 9. Germline-derived CDR1 and CDR2 are SGHAT and FQNNGV. CDR3 sequence: CASSLPPGQGSDTQYF. The CDR3 coding sequence is TGTGCCAGCAGCTTGCCGCCCGGACAGGGATCAGATACGCAGTATTTT.